The entry below describes one T cell receptor beta chain. Adults between about 18 and 89 years of age took part from 24 US areas. Donors were grouped by their self-reported clinical history. Clones were sequenced by immunoSEQ multiplex PCR, and TCRdb holds only the in-frame ones, with some missing. The sample lists more than 300,000 clones; roughly 92% were seen once. Germline CDR1 reads SQVTM; CDR2 reads ANQGSEA. Trimming took off 4 bases at V and 0 bases at J, with 6 bases between the two ends. The CDR3 runs to 13 residues. This entry comes from a study of blood T cell repertoires in COVID-19. The chain uses TRBV29-1 and TRBJ2-2; D call uncertain. Sequences were obtained from PBMCs or T cells enriched from blood (not recorded which). The sequence came from a woman aged 40 to 50 who had been exposed to COVID-19. CDR3 DNA: TGCAGCGTTGTTGCGGCGAACACCGGGGAGCTGTTTTTT. Its protein is CSVVAANTGELFF.